What follows is one T cell receptor beta chain and its context. The antigen is undetermined. The sample is drawn from a study of multiple sclerosis patients with progressive multifocal leukoencephalopathy. General study results and limits: Expanded clones at PML onset predated and persisted through natalizumab therapy. No common TRBV or TRBJ usage or pairing appeared at PML.

Using immunoSEQ multiplex PCR, the repertoire was profiled, and TCRdb retains in-frame clones only, with some absent. The sample consists of 30,000 or so clones, more than 70% of them appearing once. Germline CDR1 SQVTM, CDR2 ANQGSEA. The V and J ends lost 4 bases and 2 bases respectively, with 12 bases between them. This CDR3 is 13 amino acids long. Time point: time of PML onset. JC virus DNA in cerebrospinal fluid confirmed the PML diagnosis. Between 16 and 56 months of natalizumab therapy passed before PML developed in these natalizumab-treated patients. The receptor's source is a woman in her twenties or thirties with progressive multifocal leukoencephalopathy. The material sequenced was PBMCs, taken from a patient treated with natalizumab. This sequence joins TRBV29-1 and TRBJ2-7; D is undetermined. CDR3 in amino acids: CSVVQVRAYEQYF. Here the CDR3 DNA reads TGCAGCGTTGTCCAGGTAAGGGCCTACGAGCAGTACTTC.